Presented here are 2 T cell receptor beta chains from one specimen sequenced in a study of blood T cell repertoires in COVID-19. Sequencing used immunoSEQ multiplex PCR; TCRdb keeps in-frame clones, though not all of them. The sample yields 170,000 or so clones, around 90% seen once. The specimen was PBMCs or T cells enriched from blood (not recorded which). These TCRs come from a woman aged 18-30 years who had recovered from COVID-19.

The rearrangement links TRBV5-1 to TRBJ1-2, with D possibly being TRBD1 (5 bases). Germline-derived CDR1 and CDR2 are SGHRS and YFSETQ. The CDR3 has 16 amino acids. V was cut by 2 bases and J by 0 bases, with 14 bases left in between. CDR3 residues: CASSFVGGVANYGYTF. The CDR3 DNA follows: TGCGCCAGCAGCTTTGTGGGGGGAGTAGCTAACTATGGCTACACCTTC.

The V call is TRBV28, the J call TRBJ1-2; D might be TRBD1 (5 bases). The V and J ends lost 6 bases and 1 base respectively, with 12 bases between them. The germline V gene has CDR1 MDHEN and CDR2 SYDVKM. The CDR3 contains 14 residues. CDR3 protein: CASRTQGFNYGYTF. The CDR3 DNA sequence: TGTGCCAGCAGAACTCAGGGCTTTAACTATGGCTACACCTTC.